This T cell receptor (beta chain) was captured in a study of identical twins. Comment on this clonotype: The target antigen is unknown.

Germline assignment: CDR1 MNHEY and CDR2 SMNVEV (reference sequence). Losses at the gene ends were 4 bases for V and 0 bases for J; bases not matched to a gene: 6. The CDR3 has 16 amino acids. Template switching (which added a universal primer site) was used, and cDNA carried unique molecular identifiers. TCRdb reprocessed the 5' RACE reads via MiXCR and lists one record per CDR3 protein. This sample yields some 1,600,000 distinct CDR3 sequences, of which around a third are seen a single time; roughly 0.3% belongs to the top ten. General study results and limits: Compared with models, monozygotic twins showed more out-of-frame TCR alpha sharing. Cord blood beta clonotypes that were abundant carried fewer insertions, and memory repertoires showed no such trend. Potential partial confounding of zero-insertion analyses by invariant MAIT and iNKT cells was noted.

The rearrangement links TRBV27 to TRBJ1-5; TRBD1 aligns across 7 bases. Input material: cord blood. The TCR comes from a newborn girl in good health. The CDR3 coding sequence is TGTGCCAGCAGTTCAAGGGGGACAGTTAGCAATCAGCCCCAGCATTTT. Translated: CASSSRGTVSNQPQHF.